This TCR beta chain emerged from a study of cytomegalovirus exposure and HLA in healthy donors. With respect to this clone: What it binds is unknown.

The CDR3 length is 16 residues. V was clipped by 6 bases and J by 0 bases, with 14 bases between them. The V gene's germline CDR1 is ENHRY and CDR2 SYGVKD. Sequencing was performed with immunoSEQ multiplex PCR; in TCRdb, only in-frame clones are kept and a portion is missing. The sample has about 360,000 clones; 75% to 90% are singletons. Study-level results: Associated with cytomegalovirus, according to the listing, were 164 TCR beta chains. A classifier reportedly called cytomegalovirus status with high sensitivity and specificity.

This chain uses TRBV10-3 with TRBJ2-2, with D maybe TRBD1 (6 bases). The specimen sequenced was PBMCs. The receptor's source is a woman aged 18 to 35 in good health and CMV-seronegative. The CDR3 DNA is TGTGCCATCAGCCCCAATGGGGGCTCGAACACCGGGGAGCTGTTTTTT. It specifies CAISPNGGSNTGELFF.